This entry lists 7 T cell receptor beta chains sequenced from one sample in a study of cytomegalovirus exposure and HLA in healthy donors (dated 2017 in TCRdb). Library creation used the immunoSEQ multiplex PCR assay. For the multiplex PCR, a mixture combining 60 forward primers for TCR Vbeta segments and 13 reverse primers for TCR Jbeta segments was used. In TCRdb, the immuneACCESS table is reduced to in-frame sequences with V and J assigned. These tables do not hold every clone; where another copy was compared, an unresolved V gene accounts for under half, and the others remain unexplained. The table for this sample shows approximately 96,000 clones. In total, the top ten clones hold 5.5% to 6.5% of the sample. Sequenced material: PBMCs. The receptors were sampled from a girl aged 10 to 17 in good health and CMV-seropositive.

The CDR3 loop is CASLGGEETQYF. Written as DNA, the CDR3 is TGTGCCAGCCTGGGCGGGGAAGAGACCCAGTACTTC. The rearrangement links TRBV6-6 to TRBJ2-5; D is perhaps TRBD2 (6 bases). This CDR3 has 12 amino acids. CDR1 and CDR2 from the germline V gene are MNHNY and SVGAGI (reference sequence). The V and J ends lost 8 bases and 3 bases respectively, with 10 bases between them.

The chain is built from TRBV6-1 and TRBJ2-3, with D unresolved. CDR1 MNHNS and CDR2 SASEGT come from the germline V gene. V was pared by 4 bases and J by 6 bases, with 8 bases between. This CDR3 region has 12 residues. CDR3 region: CASSGLGDTQYF. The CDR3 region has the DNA TGTGCCAGCAGTGGTCTCGGTGATACGCAGTATTTT.

This chain's CDR3 is CASSLTQGIAGNTIYF. The CDR3 DNA sequence: TGCGCCAGCAGCTTGACCCAGGGGATCGCTGGAAACACCATATATTTT. The chain combines TRBV5-1 with TRBJ1-3; maybe TRBD1 (6 bases). CDR1 is SGHRS, CDR2 YFSETQ, per germline. Trimming left V 1 base short and J 2 bases short, with 13 bases between. The CDR3 runs to 16 residues.

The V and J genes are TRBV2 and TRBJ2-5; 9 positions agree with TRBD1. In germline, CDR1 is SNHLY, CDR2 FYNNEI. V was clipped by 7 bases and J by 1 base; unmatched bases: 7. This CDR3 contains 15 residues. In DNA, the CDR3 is TGTGCCAGCATAACTAGGACAGGGGTCCAAGAGACCCAGTACTTC. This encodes CASITRTGVQETQYF.

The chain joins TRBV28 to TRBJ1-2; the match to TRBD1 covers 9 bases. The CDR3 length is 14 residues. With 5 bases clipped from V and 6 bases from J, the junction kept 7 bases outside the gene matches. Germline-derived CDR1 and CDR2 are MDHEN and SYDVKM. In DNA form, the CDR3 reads TGTGCCAGCAGTAACCGGGACAGGGCGGATGGCTACACCTTC. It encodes CASSNRDRADGYTF.

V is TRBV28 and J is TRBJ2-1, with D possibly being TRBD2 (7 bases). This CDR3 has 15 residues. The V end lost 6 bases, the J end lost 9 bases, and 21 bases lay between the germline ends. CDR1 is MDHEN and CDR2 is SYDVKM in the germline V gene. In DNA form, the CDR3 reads TGTGCCAGCAGCACAGGGTCGTCGGGGGGCGGTGAGCAGTTCTTC. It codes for CASSTGSSGGGEQFF.

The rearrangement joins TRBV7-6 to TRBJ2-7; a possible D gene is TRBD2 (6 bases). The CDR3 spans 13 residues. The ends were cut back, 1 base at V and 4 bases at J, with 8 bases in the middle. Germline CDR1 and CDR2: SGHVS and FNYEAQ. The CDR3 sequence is CASSLGGRYEQYF. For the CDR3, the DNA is TGTGCCAGCAGCTTAGGGGGGAGGTACGAGCAGTACTTC.